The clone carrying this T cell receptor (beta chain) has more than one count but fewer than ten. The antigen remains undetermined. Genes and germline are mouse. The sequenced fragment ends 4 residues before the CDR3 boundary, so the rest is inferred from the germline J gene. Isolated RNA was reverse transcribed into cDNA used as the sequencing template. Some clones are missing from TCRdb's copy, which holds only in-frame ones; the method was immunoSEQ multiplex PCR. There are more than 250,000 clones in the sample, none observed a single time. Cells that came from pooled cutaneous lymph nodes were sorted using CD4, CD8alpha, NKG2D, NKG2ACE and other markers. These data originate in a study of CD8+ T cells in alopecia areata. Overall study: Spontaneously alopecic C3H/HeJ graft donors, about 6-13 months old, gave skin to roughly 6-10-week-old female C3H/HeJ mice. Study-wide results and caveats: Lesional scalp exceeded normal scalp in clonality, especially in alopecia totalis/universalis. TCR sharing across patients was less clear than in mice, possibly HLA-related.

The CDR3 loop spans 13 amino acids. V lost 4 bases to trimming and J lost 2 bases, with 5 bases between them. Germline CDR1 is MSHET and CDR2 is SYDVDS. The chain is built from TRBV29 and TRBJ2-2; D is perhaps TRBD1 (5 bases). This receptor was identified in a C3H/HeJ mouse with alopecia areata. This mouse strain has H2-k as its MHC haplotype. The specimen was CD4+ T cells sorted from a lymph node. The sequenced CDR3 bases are TGTGCTAGCAGTTCAGGGAACACCGGG. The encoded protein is CASSSGNTG. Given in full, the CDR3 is CASSSGNTGQLYF. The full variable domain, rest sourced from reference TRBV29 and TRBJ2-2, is DMKVTQMPRYLIKRMGENVLLECGQDMSHETMYWYRQDPGLGLQLIYISYDVDSNSEGDIPKGYRVSRKKREHFSLILDSAKTNQTSVYFCASSSGNTGQLYFGEGSKLTVL.